This T cell receptor beta chain derives from a study of human T cells and chemical hapten exposure. Study-level background: There were per-sample TCR yield variations, arising mainly from small pooled library volume differences.

Sample time point: patch test 3, about 24 weeks after DPC sensitization. Regarding treatment: therapeutic diphenylcyclopropenone sensitization with weekly scalp DPC. Ahead of each patch test application, blood was drawn. Alopecia patients, 18 to 70 years old and DPC-suitable, served as donors. TCRdb fed the RACE reads into MiXCR, producing one record per CDR3 protein. The sample comprises roughly 100,000 distinct CDR3 sequences, 34% of which are singletons, and around 2.8% rests with the top ten. General observations from the study: With regard to DPC sensitization, TCRs above 1 in 1000 frequency did not change.

Regarding this clonotype: Its matching antigen is unknown.

This CDR3 has 16 amino acids. V lost 5 bases and J lost 2; bases outside the gene matches: 5. The germline V gene has CDR1 KGHDR and CDR2 SFDVKD. V is TRBV24-1 and J is TRBJ2-1; 10 bases match TRBD2. The sample here was whole blood, taken in connection with sensitization to the hapten diphenylcyclopropenone (DPC). This sequence originates from a man aged 40-49 years with alopecia areata. Some clones in this sample may be carry-over from other donors' samples. The CDR3 reads CATSALTSGTYNEQFF. CDR3 nucleotide sequence: TGTGCCACCAGTGCCCTCACTAGCGGGACCTACAATGAGCAGTTCTTC.